This TCR beta chain stems from a study of cytomegalovirus exposure and HLA in healthy donors. Vbeta (60) and Jbeta (13) primers were used in the PCR. Assay used: immunoSEQ multiplex PCR; TCRdb lists only in-frame clones, some missing. The sample has 120,000 or so clones, about 81% seen once. Study-level results: A later analysis linked a missense variant in DCLRE1C to the trimming of TCR beta V and J genes.

About this clone: Its antigen remains unidentified.

The sample taken for sequencing was PBMCs. This receptor was taken from a woman between 50 and 59 years old in good health and CMV-seropositive.

The DNA for the CDR3 is TGTGCCAGCGGGAAGACAGGGGGTAATGAAAAACTGTTTTTT. Its translation is CASGKTGGNEKLFF. V gene TRBV9 combines with J gene TRBJ1-4; 9 bases fit TRBD1. This CDR3 contains 14 residues. Germline values: CDR1 SGDLS, CDR2 YYNGEE. The V and J ends lost 7 bases and 4 bases, in that order; junction bases with no gene match: 5. The full variable domain, with the rest looked up from reference TRBV9 and TRBJ1-4, is DSGVTQTPKHLITATGQRVTLRCSPRSGDLSVYWYQQSLDQGLQFLIQYYNGEERAKGNILERFSAQQFPDLHSELNLSSLELGDSALYFCASGKTGGNEKLFFGSGTQLSVL.